The TCR beta chain described here comes from a study of OX40 agonist ivuxolimab in advanced cancers. Study at large: In this cohort, patients received ivuxolimab, an agonistic anti-OX40 (CD134) antibody. Subjects had a mean age of around 60 years, with a range of roughly 23 to 79; less than 90% were male. Study results and caveats: Partial responders receiving 0.1-3.0 mg/kg showed among the lowest clonal expansion.

Points on this clone: What it binds is unknown.

Using immunoSEQ multiplex PCR, the repertoire was profiled, and TCRdb retains in-frame clones only, with some absent. The sample lists about 10,000 clones, less than 80% seen once, with 20% to 25% in the top ten. CDR3 size: 13 residues. The germline gives CDR1 SGHTA, CDR2 FQGNSA. Between the trimmed V and J ends, which lost 2 bases and 6 bases, there was a span of 7 bases. The source is an adult with an advanced solid tumor such as melanoma, head and neck, liver or kidney cancer. The chain has TRBV7-2 and TRBJ2-2; tentative D call: TRBD1 (6 bases). The material sequenced was CD4+ or CD8+ T cells sorted from blood, taken in a trial of the OX40 agonist ivuxolimab. CDR3 residues: CASSLQGSGELFF. CDR3 DNA sequence: TGTGCCAGCAGCTTACAGGGGTCCGGGGAGCTGTTTTTT.